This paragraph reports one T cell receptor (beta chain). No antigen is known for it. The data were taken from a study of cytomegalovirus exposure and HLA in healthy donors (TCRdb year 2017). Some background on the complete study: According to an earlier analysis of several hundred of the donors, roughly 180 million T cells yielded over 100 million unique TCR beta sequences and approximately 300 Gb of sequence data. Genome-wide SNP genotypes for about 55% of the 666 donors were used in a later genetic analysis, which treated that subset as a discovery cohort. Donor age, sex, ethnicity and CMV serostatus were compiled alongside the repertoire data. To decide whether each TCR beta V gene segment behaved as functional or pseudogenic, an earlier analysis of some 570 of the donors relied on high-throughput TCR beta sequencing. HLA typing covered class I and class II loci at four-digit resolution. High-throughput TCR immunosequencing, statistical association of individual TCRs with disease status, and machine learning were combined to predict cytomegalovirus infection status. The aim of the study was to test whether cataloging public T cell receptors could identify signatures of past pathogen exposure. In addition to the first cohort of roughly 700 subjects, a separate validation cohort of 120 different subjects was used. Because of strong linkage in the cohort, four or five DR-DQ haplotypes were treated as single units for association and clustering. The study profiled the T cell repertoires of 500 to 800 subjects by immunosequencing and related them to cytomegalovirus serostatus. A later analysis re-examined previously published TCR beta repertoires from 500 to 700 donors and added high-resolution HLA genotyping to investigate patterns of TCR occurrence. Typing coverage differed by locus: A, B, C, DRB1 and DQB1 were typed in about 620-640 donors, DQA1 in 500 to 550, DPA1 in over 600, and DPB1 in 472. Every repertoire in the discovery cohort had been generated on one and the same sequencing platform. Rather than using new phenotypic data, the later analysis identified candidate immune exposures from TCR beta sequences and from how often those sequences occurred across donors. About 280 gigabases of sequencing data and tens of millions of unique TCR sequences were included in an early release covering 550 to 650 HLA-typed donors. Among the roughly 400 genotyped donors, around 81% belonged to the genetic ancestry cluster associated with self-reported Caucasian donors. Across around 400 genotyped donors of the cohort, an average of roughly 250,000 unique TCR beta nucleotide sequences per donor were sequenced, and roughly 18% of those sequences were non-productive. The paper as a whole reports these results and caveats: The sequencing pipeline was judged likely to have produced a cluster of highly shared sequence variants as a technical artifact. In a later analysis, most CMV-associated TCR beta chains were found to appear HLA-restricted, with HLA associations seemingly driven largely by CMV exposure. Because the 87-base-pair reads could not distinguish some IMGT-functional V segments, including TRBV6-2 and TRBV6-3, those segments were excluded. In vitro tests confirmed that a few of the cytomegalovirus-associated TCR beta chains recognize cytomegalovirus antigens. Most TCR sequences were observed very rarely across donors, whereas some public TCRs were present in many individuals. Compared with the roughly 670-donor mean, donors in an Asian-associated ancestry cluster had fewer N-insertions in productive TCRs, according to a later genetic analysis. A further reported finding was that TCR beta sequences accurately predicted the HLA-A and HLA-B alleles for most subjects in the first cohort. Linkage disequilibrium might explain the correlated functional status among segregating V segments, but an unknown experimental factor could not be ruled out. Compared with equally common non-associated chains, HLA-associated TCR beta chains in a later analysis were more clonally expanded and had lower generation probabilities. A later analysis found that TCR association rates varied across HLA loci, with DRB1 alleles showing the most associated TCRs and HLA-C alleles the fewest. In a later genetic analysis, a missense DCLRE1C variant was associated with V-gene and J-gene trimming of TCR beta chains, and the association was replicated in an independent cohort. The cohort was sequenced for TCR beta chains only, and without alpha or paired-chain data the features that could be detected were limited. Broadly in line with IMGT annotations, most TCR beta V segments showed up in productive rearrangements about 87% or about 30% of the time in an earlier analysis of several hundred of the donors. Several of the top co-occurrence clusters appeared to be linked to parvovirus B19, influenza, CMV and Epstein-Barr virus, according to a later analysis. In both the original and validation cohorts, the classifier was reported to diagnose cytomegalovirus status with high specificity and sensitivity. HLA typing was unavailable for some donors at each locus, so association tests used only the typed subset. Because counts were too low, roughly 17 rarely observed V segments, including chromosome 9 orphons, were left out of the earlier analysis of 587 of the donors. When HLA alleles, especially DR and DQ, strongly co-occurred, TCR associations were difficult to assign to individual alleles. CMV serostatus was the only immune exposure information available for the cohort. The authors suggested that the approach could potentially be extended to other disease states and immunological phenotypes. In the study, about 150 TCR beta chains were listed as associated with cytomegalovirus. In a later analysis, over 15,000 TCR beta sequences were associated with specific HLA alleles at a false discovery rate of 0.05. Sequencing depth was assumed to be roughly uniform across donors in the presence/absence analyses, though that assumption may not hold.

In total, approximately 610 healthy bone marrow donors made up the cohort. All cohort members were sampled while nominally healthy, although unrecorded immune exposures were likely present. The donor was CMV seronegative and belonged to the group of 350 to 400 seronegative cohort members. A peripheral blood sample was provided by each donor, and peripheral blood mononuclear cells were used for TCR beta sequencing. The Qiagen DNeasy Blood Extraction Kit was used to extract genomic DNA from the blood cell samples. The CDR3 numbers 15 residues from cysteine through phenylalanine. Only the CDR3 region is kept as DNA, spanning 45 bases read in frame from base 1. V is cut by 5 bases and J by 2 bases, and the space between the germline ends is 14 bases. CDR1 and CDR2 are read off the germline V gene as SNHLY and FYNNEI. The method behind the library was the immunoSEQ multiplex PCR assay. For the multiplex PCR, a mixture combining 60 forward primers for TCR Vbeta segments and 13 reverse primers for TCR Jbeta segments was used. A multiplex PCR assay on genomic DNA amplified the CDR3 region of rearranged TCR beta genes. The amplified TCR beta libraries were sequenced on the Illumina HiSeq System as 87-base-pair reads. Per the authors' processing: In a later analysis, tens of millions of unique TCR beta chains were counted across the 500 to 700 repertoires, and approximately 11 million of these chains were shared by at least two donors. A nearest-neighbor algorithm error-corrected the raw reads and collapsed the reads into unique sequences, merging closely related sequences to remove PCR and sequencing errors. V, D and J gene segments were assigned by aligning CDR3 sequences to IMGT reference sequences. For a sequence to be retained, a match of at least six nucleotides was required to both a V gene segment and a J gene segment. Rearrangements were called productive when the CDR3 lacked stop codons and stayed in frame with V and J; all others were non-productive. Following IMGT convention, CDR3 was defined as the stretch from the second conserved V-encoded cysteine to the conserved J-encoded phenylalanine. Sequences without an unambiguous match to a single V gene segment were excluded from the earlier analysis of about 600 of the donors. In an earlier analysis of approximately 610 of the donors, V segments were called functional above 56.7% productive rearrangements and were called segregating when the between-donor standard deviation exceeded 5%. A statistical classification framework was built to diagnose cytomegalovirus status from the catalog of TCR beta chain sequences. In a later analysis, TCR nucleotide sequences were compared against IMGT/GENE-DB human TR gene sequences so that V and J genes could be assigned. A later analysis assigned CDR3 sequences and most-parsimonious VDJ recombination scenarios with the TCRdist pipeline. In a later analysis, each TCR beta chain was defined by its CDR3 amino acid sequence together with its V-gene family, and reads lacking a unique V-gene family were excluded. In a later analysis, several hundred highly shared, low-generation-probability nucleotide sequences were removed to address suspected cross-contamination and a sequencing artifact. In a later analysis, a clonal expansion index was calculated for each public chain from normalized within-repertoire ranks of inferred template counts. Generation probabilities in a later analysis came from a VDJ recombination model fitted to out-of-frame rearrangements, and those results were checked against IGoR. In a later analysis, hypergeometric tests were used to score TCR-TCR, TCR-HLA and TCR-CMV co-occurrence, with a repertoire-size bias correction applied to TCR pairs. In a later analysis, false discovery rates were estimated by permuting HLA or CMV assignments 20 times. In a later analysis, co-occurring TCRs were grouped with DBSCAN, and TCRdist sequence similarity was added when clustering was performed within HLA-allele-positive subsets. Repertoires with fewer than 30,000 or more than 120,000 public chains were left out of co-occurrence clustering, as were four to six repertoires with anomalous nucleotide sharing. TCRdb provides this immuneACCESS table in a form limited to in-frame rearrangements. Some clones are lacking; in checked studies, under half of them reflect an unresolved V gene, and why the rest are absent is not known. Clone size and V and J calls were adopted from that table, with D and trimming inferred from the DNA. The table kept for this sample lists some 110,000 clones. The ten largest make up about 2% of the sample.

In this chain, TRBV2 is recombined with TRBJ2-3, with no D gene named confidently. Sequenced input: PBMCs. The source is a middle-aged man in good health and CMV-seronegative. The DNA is TGTGCCAGCAGTTTTACCGGGTTTCTCACAGATACGCAGTATTTT. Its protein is CASSFTGFLTDTQYF. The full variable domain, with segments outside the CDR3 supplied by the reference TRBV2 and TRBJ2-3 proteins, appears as EPEVTQTPSHQVTQMGQEVILRCVPISNHLYFYWYRQILGQKVEFLVSFYNNEISEKSEIFDDQFSVERPDGSNFTLKIRSTKLEDSAMYFCASSFTGFLTDTQYFGPGTRLTVL.